The sequence of this T cell receptor (beta chain) was determined in a study of blood T cell repertoires in COVID-19. Across the whole study: COVID-19 samples collected from the United States, Italy and Spain covered acute and convalescent phases. From T cells, B-cell-depleted T cells, or PBMCs came the material, which was cDNA or gDNA.

The CDR3 runs 14 residues. CDR1 and CDR2 (germline): MGHRA, YSYEKL. The V end lost 2 bases, the J end lost 8 bases, and 16 bases lay between the germline ends. Methods used by the authors: Estimated nucleated cell counts came from reference gene primer amplification. The data were produced by immunoSEQ multiplex PCR, yet TCRdb's version contains in-frame clones alone and is incomplete. The V and J calls and clone size come from that table; D and trimming were worked out from the DNA. This sample has about 360,000 clones; 81% occur once, and the top ten carry 1.1%. Sequencing was carried out using peripheral blood. This TCR came from a human donor with acute or convalescent COVID-19. The donor label of this sample is uncertain. The chain combines TRBV4-1 with TRBJ2-7; D possibly corresponds to TRBD1 (6 bases). This CDR3 reads CASSQIEAGDKQYF. CDR3 sequence (DNA): TGCGCCAGCAGCCAAATAGAGGCAGGGGACAAGCAGTACTTC.